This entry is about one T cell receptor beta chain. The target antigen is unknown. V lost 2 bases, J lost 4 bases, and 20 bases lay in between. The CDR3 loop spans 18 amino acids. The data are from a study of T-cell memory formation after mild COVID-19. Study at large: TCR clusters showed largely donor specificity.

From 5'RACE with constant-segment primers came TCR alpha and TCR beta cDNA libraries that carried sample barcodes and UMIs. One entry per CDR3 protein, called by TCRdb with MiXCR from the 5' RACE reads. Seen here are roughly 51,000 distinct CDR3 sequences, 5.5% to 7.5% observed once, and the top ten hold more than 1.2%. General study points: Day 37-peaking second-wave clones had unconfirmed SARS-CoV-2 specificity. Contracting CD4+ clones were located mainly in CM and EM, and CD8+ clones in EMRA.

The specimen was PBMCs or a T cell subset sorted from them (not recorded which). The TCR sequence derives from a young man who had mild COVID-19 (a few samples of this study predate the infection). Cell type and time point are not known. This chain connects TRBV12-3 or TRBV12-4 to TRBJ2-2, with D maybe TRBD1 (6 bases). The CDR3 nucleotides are TGTGCCAGCAGTTTAAGTGTAGCTGCTGGGACACTCACCGGGGAGCTGTTTTTT. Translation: CASSLSVAAGTLTGELFF.